A selection of T cell receptor beta chains follows, all from one sample in a study of cytomegalovirus exposure and HLA in healthy donors. Assay used: immunoSEQ multiplex PCR; TCRdb lists only in-frame clones, some missing. The data show roughly 150,000 clones, about 90% seen once. The material sequenced was PBMCs. The origin of the receptors is a woman under 30 in good health and CMV-seropositive. CDR3s include the opening cysteine and the closing phenylalanine or tryptophan. D genes are given only for firm matches. Expanded clones are given a class, and other clones once, few, many or no size at all.

d_gene	v_gene	j_gene	abundance	CDR3nt	CDR3aa
.	TRBV4-3	TRBJ2-3	.	TGCGCCAGCAGCCAAGAACAGTGGGCTCTCACAGATACGCAGTATTTT	CASSQEQWALTDTQYF
TRBD2	TRBV7-3	TRBJ2-7	few	TGTGCCAGCAGCCCTGGAAGCGGGAGCGACGAGCAGTACTTC	CASSPGSGSDEQYF
.	TRBV5-4	TRBJ2-3	.	TGTGCCAGCAGCTCCGCAGGGTTCACAGATACGCAGTATTTT	CASSSAGFTDTQYF
.	TRBV27	TRBJ2-1	.	TGTGCCAGCAGTGTTCCTAGGAGCGATGAGCAGTTCTTC	CASSVPRSDEQFF
.	TRBV13	TRBJ1-5	few	TGTGCCAGCAGCTTAGGGAGGGGGTTGCAGCCCCAGCATTTT	CASSLGRGLQPQHF
.	TRBV6-5	TRBJ2-7	once	TGTGCCAGCAGCAGTACGGGGGTGGTATACTACGAGCAGTACTTC	CASSSTGVVYYEQYF
.	TRBV4-1	TRBJ2-3	once	TGCGCCAGCAGCCAAGCCTGGCTAGCGAGCACAGATACGCAGTATTTT	CASSQAWLASTDTQYF
.	TRBV6-5	TRBJ2-4	.	TGTGCCAGCAGTTTAGGGGCGCAGGTCAAAAACATTCAGTACTTC	CASSLGAQVKNIQYF
TRBD1	TRBV29-1	TRBJ1-1	.	TGCAGCGTTACAGACAGGGGTGGGACTGAAGCTTTCTTT	CSVTDRGGTEAFF
.	TRBV7-8	TRBJ2-7	.	TGTGCCAGCAGCGTACAGGGCTACGAGCAGTACTTC	CASSVQGYEQYF
.	TRBV2	TRBJ1-3	.	TGTGCCAGCAGCCAGGGAAGAAACACCATATATTTT	CASSQGRNTIYF
.	TRBV2	TRBJ2-4	.	TGTGCCAGCAGGGGAGTCGGAGGAATTCAGTACTTC	CASRGVGGIQYF
.	TRBV30	TRBJ1-1	.	TGTGCCTGGAGTTCAGGGTTGAACACTGAAGCTTTCTTT	CAWSSGLNTEAFF
TRBD2	TRBV27	TRBJ2-5	.	TGTGCCAGCGGCCCAGTTCTAGCGGGGCAAGAGACCCAGTACTTC	CASGPVLAGQETQYF
TRBD2	TRBV7-9	TRBJ2-1	.	TGTGCCAGCAGCTTAGTTGGGAGCGGGAACTCCTACAATGAGCAGTTCTTC	CASSLVGSGNSYNEQFF
TRBD1	TRBV5-8	TRBJ1-4	.	TGTGCCAGCAGCTCCCTGACAGGGGGCGCAACTAATGAAAAACTGTTTTTT	CASSSLTGGATNEKLFF
TRBD2	TRBV6-6	TRBJ2-3	once	TGTGCCAGCAGTGACTCTAGCGGGATTCGCACAGATACGCAGTATTTT	CASSDSSGIRTDTQYF
.	TRBV28	TRBJ2-3	.	TGTGCCAGCAGTTTCCCAGGGTACGCAGATACGCAGTATTTT	CASSFPGYADTQYF
TRBD1	TRBV7-3	TRBJ2-2	.	TGTGCCAGCAGCAGGGGACAGGCCGGGGAGCTGTTTTTT	CASSRGQAGELFF
TRBD2	TRBV9	TRBJ2-7	.	TGTGCCAGCAGCGGGGGCCTAGCGGGAGTTGAGCAGTACTTC	CASSGGLAGVEQYF
.	TRBV5-1	TRBJ2-6	.	TGCGCCAGCAGCCCCCTAACCTCTGGGGCCAACGTCCTGACTTTC	CASSPLTSGANVLTF
TRBD2	TRBV7-9	TRBJ2-3	.	TGTGCCAGCAGCCCTCTAGCGGGAGGTCCCACAGATACGCAGTATTTT	CASSPLAGGPTDTQYF
TRBD1	TRBV9	TRBJ2-7	once	TGTGCCAGCAGCGTAGAAGGGACAGGGTCCGGTGAGCAGTACTTC	CASSVEGTGSGEQYF
.	TRBV9	TRBJ2-4	.	TGTGCCAGCAGCGTCGCAGATGGTCTAGTTGGCAAAAACATTCAGTACTTC	CASSVADGLVGKNIQYF
TRBD2	TRBV18	TRBJ2-5	.	TGTGCCAGCGCATCCCTGACTAGCGGGAGAGGAGAGACCCAGTACTTC	CASASLTSGRGETQYF
.	TRBV25-1	TRBJ2-7	.	TGTGCCAGCAGTGATTCCGGGCCCAGAGGGGAGCAGTACTTC	CASSDSGPRGEQYF
.	TRBV2	TRBJ2-2	.	TGTGCCAGCAGTGAAATCACTTCCACCGGGGAGCTGTTTTTT	CASSEITSTGELFF
.	TRBV7-2	TRBJ2-7	.	TGTGCCAGCAGCTTACGGCCTAGCCCTTCCTACGAGCAGTACTTC	CASSLRPSPSYEQYF
.	TRBV18	TRBJ1-2	.	TGTGCCAGCTCACCACGTCTTCCGGGGGACGGCTACACCTTC	CASSPRLPGDGYTF
TRBD1	TRBV5-4	TRBJ2-1	.	TGTGCCAGCAGCTTGACAGGGGGCAATGAGCAGTTCTTC	CASSLTGGNEQFF
.	TRBV30	TRBJ2-3	.	TGTGCCTGGAGTCAGGCTAGCGTTAGCACAGATACGCAGTATTTT	CAWSQASVSTDTQYF
.	TRBV5-1	TRBJ2-1	.	TGCGCCAGCAGCTTGAACCCCAGGGGCAATGAGCAGTTCTTC	CASSLNPRGNEQFF
.	TRBV7-9	TRBJ1-3	.	TGTGCCAGCAGCTTAGGGGGAGGGCCGACTGGAAACACCATATATTTT	CASSLGGGPTGNTIYF
.	TRBV19	TRBJ2-3	.	TGTGCCAGTAGTATTCCGGGTGAGTCAGATACGCAGTATTTT	CASSIPGESDTQYF
TRBD1	TRBV30	TRBJ1-2	.	TGTGCCTGGATCCCGACAGGGGTTGGTGGCTACACCTTC	CAWIPTGVGGYTF
.	TRBV7-9	TRBJ2-1	.	TGTGCCAGCAGCTCCCTCCCCTACAATGAGCAGTTCTTC	CASSSLPYNEQFF
TRBD1	TRBV6-5	TRBJ2-7	.	TGTGCCAGCACCCCGGGACAGGGGGTCTACGAGCAGTACTTC	CASTPGQGVYEQYF
TRBD2	TRBV18	TRBJ2-7	.	TGTGCCAGCTCACCCAGGGGACTAGCGGGGGACTACGAGCAGTACTTC	CASSPRGLAGDYEQYF
.	TRBV30	TRBJ1-2	.	TGTGCCTGGAGTTCGACAAATAACTATGGCTACACCTTC	CAWSSTNNYGYTF